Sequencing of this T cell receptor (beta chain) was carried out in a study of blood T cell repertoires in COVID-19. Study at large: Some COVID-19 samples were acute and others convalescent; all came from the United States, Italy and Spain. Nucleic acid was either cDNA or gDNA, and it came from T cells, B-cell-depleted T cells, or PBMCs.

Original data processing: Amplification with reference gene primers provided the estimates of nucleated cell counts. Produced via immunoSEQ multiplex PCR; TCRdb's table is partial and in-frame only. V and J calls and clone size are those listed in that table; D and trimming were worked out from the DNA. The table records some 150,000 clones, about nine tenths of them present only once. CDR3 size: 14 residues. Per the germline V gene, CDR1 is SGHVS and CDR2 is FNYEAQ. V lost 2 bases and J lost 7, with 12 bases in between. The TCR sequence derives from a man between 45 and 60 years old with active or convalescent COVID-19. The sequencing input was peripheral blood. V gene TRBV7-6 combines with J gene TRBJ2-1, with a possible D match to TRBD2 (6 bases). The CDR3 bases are TGTGCCAGCAGCTTACCCGCCGGGGGTAATGAGCAGTTCTTC. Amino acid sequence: CASSLPAGGNEQFF.